This T cell receptor (beta chain) comes out of a study of blood T cell repertoires in COVID-19. Study-level information: T cells, B-cell-depleted T cells, or PBMCs provided the cDNA or gDNA that served as material.

The CDR3 has 13 amino acids. The V gene's germline CDR1 is KGHSH and CDR2 LQKENI. V gave up 3 bases and J gave up 3 bases; unmatched junction bases: 1. As originally analysed: How many nucleated cells were present was estimated from reference gene primer amplification. Some clones are missing from TCRdb's copy, which holds only in-frame ones; the method was immunoSEQ multiplex PCR. V, J and clone size were drawn from that table, and D and trimming were deduced from the DNA. The table has about 370,000 clones, 89% seen once. The sequence derives from a woman younger than 45 with COVID-19, enrolled during active disease. The chain combines TRBV18 with TRBJ2-7; 8 nucleotides line up with TRBD2. The sample taken for sequencing was peripheral blood. DNA of the CDR3: TGTGCCAGCTCACCCGGGACTAGCTACGAGCAGTACTTC. Translating it yields CASSPGTSYEQYF.